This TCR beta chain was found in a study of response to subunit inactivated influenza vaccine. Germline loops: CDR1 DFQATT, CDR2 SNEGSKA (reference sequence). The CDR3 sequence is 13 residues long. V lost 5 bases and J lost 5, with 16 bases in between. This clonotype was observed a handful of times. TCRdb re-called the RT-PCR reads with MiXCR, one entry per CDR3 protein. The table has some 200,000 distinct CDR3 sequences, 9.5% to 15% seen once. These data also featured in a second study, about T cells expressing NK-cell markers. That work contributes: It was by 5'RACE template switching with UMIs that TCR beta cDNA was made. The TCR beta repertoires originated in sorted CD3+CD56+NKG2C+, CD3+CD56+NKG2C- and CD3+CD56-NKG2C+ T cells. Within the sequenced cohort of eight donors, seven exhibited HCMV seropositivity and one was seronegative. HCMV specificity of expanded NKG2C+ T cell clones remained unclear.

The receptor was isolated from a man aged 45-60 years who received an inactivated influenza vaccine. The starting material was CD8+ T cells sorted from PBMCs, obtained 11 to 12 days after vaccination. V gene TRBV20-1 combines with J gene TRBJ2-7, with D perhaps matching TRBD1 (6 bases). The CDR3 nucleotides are TGCAGTGCTTTACCAAGCCAGGGGCACGAGCAGTACTTC. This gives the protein CSALPSQGHEQYF.